Reported below is one TCR beta chain. This entry comes from a study of control samples from healthy donors and cancer patients. Trimming removed 3 bases at V and 2 bases at J, with 8 bases between. CDR1 and CDR2 (germline): SGHVS, FNYEAQ. CDR3 size: 13 residues. Generated by immunoSEQ multiplex PCR, the TCRdb table keeps only in-frame clones and is missing some. The table has about 160,000 clones, roughly 92% seen once. This TCR derives from a woman in her 30s in good health. The chain is built from TRBV7-6 and TRBJ2-7; D is undetermined. Sequencing used blood. The CDR3 DNA follows: TGTGCCAGCAGCTTGCACTCCCCCTACGAGCAGTACTTC. This sequence encodes CASSLHSPYEQYF.